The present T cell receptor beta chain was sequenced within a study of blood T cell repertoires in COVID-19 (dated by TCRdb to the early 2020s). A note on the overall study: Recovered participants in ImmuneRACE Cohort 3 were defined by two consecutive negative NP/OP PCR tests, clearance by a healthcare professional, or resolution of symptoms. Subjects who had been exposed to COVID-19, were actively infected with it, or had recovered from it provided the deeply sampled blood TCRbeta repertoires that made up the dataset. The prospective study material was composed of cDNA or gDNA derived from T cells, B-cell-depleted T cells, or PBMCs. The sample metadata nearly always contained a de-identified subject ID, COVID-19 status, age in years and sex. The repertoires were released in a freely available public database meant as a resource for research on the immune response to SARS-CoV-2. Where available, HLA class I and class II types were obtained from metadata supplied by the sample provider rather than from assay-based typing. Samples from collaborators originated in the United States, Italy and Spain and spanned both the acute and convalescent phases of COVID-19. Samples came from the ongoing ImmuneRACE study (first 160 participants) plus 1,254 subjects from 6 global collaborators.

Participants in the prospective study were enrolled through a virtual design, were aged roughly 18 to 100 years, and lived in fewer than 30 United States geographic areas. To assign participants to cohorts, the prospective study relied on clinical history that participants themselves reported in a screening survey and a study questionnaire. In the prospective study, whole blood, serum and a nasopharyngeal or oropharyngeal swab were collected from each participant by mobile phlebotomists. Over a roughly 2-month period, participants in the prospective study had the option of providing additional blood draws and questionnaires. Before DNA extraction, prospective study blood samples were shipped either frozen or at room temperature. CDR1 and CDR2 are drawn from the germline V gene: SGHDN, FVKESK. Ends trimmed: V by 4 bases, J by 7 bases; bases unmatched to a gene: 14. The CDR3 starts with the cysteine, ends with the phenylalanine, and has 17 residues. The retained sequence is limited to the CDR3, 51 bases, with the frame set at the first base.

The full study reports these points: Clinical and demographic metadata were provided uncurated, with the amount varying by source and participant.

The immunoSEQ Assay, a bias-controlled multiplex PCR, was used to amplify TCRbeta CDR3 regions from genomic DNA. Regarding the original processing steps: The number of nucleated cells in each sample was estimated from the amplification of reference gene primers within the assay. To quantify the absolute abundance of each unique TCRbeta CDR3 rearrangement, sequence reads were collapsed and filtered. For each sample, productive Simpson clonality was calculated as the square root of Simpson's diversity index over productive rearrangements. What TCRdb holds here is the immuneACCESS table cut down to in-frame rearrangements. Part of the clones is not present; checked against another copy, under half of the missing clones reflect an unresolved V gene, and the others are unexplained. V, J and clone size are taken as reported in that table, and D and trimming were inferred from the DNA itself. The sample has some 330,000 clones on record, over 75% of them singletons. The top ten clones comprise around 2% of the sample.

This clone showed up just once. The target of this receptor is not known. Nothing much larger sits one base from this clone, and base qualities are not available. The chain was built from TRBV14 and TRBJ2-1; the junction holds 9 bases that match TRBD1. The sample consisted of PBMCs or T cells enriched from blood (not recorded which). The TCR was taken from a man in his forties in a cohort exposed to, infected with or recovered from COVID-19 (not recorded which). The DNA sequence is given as TGTGCCAGCAGCCCACCAACGGACAGGGGTAGTACAAATGAGCAGTTCTTC. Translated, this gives CASSPPTDRGSTNEQFF.